A selection of T cell receptor beta chains follows, all from one sample in a study of PD-1 blockade in classical Hodgkin lymphoma. The data were produced by immunoSEQ multiplex PCR, yet TCRdb's version contains in-frame clones alone and is incomplete. The sample yields approximately 9,900 clones, about 91% seen once. Sequencing used CD8+ T cells from blood. These receptors were taken from a human donor with classical Hodgkin lymphoma. Each CDR3 is given with its conserved first and last residue. D genes are given only for firm matches. Clone size appears in some rows only: once, few, many, or a class for an expanded clone.

d_gene	abundance	j_gene	len	v_gene	CDR3aa	CDR3nt
-	-	TRBJ2-7	13	TRBV13	CASSLGRNYEQYF	TGTGCCAGCAGCTTAGGACGGAACTACGAGCAGTACTTC
-	-	TRBJ2-3	12	TRBV7-2	CASSISANTQYF	TGTGCCAGCAGCATCTCAGCGAATACGCAGTATTTT
TRBD2	-	TRBJ2-7	13	TRBV10-3	CATASGLTYEQYF	TGTGCCACGGCTAGCGGGTTAACCTACGAGCAGTACTTC
-	few	TRBJ2-7	16	TRBV5-6	CASSPRPGQIPYEQYF	TGTGCCAGCAGCCCCCGCCCGGGACAAATCCCCTACGAGCAGTACTTC
-	-	TRBJ2-2	15	TRBV7-9	CASSPLEGWTGELFF	TGTGCCAGCAGCCCGTTAGAGGGGTGGACCGGGGAGCTGTTTTTT
-	-	TRBJ1-1	14	TRBV27	CASSLFRAGTEAFF	TGTGCCAGCAGTTTATTCAGGGCAGGCACTGAAGCTTTCTTT
-	-	TRBJ2-7	16	TRBV21-1	CASSTLGREPSYEQYF	TGTGCCAGCAGCACCCTAGGTCGAGAGCCCTCCTACGAGCAGTACTTC
TRBD1	-	TRBJ2-7	15	TRBV7-8	CASSLAGTGEYEQYF	TGTGCCAGCAGCTTAGCGGGGACAGGGGAGTACGAGCAGTACTTC
TRBD2	-	TRBJ2-5	16	TRBV5-1	CASSLAPSGGLETQYF	TGCGCCAGCAGCTTGGCCCCTAGCGGGGGGTTGGAGACCCAGTACTTC
TRBD1	-	TRBJ2-3	18	TRBV5-4	CASSSLGRQGAFADTQYF	TGTGCCAGCAGCTCCCTGGGAAGACAGGGGGCTTTCGCAGATACGCAGTATTTT
-	-	TRBJ1-1	14	TRBV25-1	CASSEGPANTEAFF	TGTGCCAGCAGTGAAGGGCCAGCGAACACTGAAGCTTTCTTT
-	-	TRBJ2-1	15	TRBV5-1	CASSWAGTAYNEQFF	TGCGCCAGCAGCTGGGCGGGAACTGCCTACAATGAGCAGTTCTTC
TRBD2	-	TRBJ2-2	16	TRBV7-9	CASSSIAGRNTGELFF	TGTGCCAGCAGCTCGATAGCGGGGAGGAACACCGGGGAGCTGTTTTTT
TRBD1	-	TRBJ2-1	15	TRBV2	CASRTGQGGLNEQFF	TGTGCCAGCAGGACAGGACAGGGGGGCTTGAATGAGCAGTTCTTC
-	once	TRBJ2-5	14	TRBV5-4	CASSLADYDGTQYF	TGTGCCAGCAGCTTGGCCGACTATGACGGGACCCAGTACTTC
-	-	TRBJ2-2	15	TRBV5-4	CASSPPKGGTGELFF	TGTGCCAGCAGCCCCCCAAAAGGGGGCACCGGGGAGCTGTTTTTT
TRBD2	-	TRBJ2-1	14	TRBV6-6	CASRLAGADNEQFF	TGTGCCAGCAGACTAGCGGGAGCGGACAATGAGCAGTTCTTC
-	-	TRBJ2-7	11	TRBV27	CASRGSYEQYF	TGTGCCAGCAGGGGGTCCTACGAGCAGTACTTC
-	-	TRBJ2-5	13	TRBV16	CASSRTRGETQYF	TGTGCCAGCAGTCGCACCCGGGGCGAGACCCAGTACTTC
-	-	TRBJ2-7	16	TRBV9	CASSVGSHSGTYEQYF	TGTGCCAGCAGCGTAGGATCCCACTCCGGGACTTACGAGCAGTACTTC
-	-	TRBJ2-7	16	TRBV27	CASSLVPGGHSYEQYF	TGTGCCAGCAGTTTAGTCCCAGGGGGGCACTCCTACGAGCAGTACTTC
TRBD2	-	TRBJ2-1	16	TRBV14	CASSQLAGDAYNEQFF	TGTGCCAGCAGCCAGCTAGCGGGTGATGCCTACAATGAGCAGTTCTTC
-	-	TRBJ2-1	14	TRBV27	CASSFKPIYNEQFF	TGTGCCAGCAGTTTTAAGCCAATCTACAATGAGCAGTTCTTC
-	once	TRBJ2-1	15	TRBV5-4	CASSLRGWGINEQFF	TGTGCCAGCAGCTTGCGGGGCTGGGGCATCAATGAGCAGTTCTTC
-	-	TRBJ1-1	14	TRBV7-6	CASSLVPGNTEAFF	TGTGCCAGCAGCTTAGTCCCAGGGAACACTGAAGCTTTCTTT
-	-	TRBJ1-3	12	TRBV19	CASSIWGNTIYF	TGTGCCAGTAGTATATGGGGGAACACCATATATTTT
-	-	TRBJ1-4	12	TRBV30	CAWSVPNEKLFF	TGTGCCTGGAGTGTACCTAATGAAAAACTGTTTTTT
-	-	TRBJ2-6	15	TRBV9	CASSVSSGGANVLTF	TGTGCCAGCAGCGTAAGCAGTGGTGGGGCCAACGTCCTGACTTTC
-	few	TRBJ2-3	16	TRBV6-4	CASSDSIRGGADTQYF	TGTGCCAGCAGTGACTCGATTAGGGGGGGTGCAGATACGCAGTATTTT
-	-	TRBJ2-5	19	TRBV7-9	CASSLPPERNDRPRETQYF	TGTGCCAGCAGCCTGCCGCCGGAGCGAAATGACAGGCCGAGAGAGACCCAGTACTTC
-	few	TRBJ2-5	14	TRBV6-4	CASSDSSGAETQYF	TGTGCCAGCAGTGACTCGAGCGGCGCGGAGACCCAGTACTTC
TRBD2	-	TRBJ2-5	16	TRBV10-1	CASSENFGLAEETQYF	TGCGCCAGCAGTGAGAACTTCGGACTAGCGGAAGAGACCCAGTACTTC
TRBD1	-	TRBJ1-1	15	TRBV27	CASRVQGAGYTEAFF	TGTGCCAGCAGGGTACAGGGGGCGGGATACACTGAAGCTTTCTTT
TRBD1	-	TRBJ2-5	13	TRBV5-6	CASSPQGSETQYF	TGTGCCAGCAGCCCACAGGGGTCAGAGACCCAGTACTTC
TRBD1	few	TRBJ2-7	14	TRBV4-1	CASSHRDSSYEQYF	TGCGCCAGCAGCCACCGGGACAGCAGCTACGAGCAGTACTTC
TRBD2	once	TRBJ2-1	18	TRBV4-1	CASSQEALPGGIYNEQFF	TGCGCCAGCAGCCAAGAAGCCCTCCCGGGAGGGATTTACAATGAGCAGTTCTTC
TRBD2	-	TRBJ2-1	14	TRBV4-2	CASSQDLGLAEQFF	TGTGCCAGCAGCCAGGATCTGGGACTAGCGGAGCAGTTCTTC